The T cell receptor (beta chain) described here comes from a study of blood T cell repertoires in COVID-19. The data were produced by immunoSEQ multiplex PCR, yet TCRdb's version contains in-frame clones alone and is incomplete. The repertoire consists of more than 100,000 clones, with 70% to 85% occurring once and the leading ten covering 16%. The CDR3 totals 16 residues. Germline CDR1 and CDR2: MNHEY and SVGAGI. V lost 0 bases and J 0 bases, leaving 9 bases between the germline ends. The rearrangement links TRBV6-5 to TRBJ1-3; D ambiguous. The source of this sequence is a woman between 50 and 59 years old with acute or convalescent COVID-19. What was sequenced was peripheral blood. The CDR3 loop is CASSYSRRSSGNTIYF. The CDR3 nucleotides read TGTGCCAGCAGTTACTCGCGCCGGAGCTCTGGAAACACCATATATTTT.